The source of this T cell receptor beta chain is a study of cytomegalovirus exposure and HLA in healthy donors. At the level of the study: The same platform was used for the 120 or so validation repertoires as for the roughly 730 first-cohort repertoires, as reported in a later analysis.

Study results and caveats: In vitro work confirmed that three CMV-associated chains recognize CMV antigens. Most TCR sequences showed up rarely, but some public TCRs showed up in many donors. Diagnosis of cytomegalovirus status made by the classifier reportedly showed high specificity and sensitivity.

Libraries were prepared by immunoSEQ multiplex PCR; TCRdb keeps only in-frame clonotypes and omits some of them. The repertoire holds 200,000 to 250,000 clones, with 80% to 85% as singletons. Per germline, CDR1 SGHTA and CDR2 FQGNSA. Trimming cost V 3 bases and J 10 bases, with 14 bases left between them. The length of the CDR3 is 13 residues. On this clone itself: Its matching antigen is unknown.

This clonotype originated in a woman in her twenties or thirties in good health and CMV-seropositive. The chain carries TRBV7-2 and TRBJ2-3; D may be TRBD1 (6 bases). The sample comprised PBMCs. CDR3 sequence reads: CASSFTGQGAQYF. In DNA, the CDR3 is TGTGCCAGCAGCTTCACAGGGCAAGGGGCGCAGTATTTT.